Listed below are T cell receptor beta chains from one sample, sequenced in a study of shared clonotypes between healthy human individuals. Clones were sequenced by immunoSEQ multiplex PCR, and TCRdb holds only the in-frame ones, with some missing. The sample records about 480,000 clones, 79% being singletons. What was sequenced was PBMCs. These receptors all come from a woman between 40 and 50 years old in good health. Some clones in this sample may be carry-over from other donors' samples. Both conserved end residues are part of each CDR3. Each record gives: V gene, CDR3 protein.

TRBV29-1 CSGGTGDGYTF
TRBV7-8 CASISWWAGTDTDTQYF
TRBV11-2 CASSRVYARSINEQFF
TRBV4-2 CASSHLSAGSTDTQYF
TRBV7-3 CASSLQGSTGELFF
TRBV25-1 CASSGRHGMLEKLFF
TRBV18 CASSATDTQYF
TRBV28 CASSRDNYQPQHF
TRBV7-9 CASSLSGRSIGELFF
TRBV18 CASSPEVNRAGEQYF
TRBV5-1 CASSMGTSGRNIQYF
TRBV19 CASSVQGPANYGYTF
TRBV4-1 CASSQVYEGSGYEPQHF
TRBV9 CASSVGTSTGELFF
TRBV5-1 CASSFPGLGGHEQFF
TRBV7-9 CASSLAGGADEQYF
TRBV7-2 CASSFKAGVLDTQYF
TRBV6-1 CASRPSGRRETQYF
TRBV5-1 CASSLGRILPTNEKLFF
TRBV19 CASQDSGRANEQFF
TRBV28 CASSPGGQETQYF
TRBV2 CASSGTSGRFNEQFF
TRBV29-1 CSVGRGQGAYEQYF
TRBV27 CATNSGSSYNEQFF
TRBV27 CASALFSGNTIYF
TRBV28 CASSFRLEESKQYF
TRBV6-5 CASRDTTGNTIYF
TRBV5-8 CASRPGVNTEAFF
TRBV5-1 CASSSPLGGQLAKNIQYF
TRBV5-6 CASSLGLAGYSTDTQYF
TRBV19 CASSRQGTYGYTF
TRBV13 CASSFPSGRVTDAQYF
TRBV5-1 CASSLVDRDYGYTF
TRBV6-5 CASNYLGGRAGETQYF
TRBV7-2 CASRELDGELFF
TRBV29-1 CSVLPQGSYEQYF
TRBV14 CASSRTGDNEQFF
TRBV29-1 CSVERGDREAFF
TRBV19 CASSKPSGRPTYNEQFF
TRBV6-1 CAGSLAGPYEQYF
TRBV10-1 CASSEQAGASEQYF
TRBV19 CASSKGASGTDTQYF
TRBV27 CASSPTGQPSSYEQYF
TRBV10-3 CAISESLGTDTQYF
TRBV7-2 CASSWVAGEGYGDTQYF
TRBV10-3 CAISDSRGVNTEAFF
TRBV7-8 CASSYTLAGEETQYF
TRBV5-1 CASSLRDTPGATF
TRBV6-5 CASSYSLSTGELFF
TRBV10-2 CASSEGRAATQYF
TRBV2 CASSQDRVGYTF
TRBV5-7 CASSPNRGLVEQYF
TRBV15 CATSRGSVALNEQFF
TRBV29-1 CSAQDSNQPQHF
TRBV11-3 CASSQGGGTYNEQFF
TRBV7-9 CASSPRGGTYNEQFF
TRBV7-2 CASSLSGGADTGELFF
TRBV21-1 CASSKALEANQPQHF
TRBV5-1 CASSLSWGDQPQHF